These T cell receptor beta chains were read from a single sample in a study of T-cell reconstitution after alpha-beta-depleted transplantation in children. TCRdb called the PCR reads again in MiXCR, with one record for every CDR3 protein. This sample has about 350,000 distinct CDR3 sequences; roughly 14% occur once, and the top ten carry 3.5% to 4.5%. This sample comprised PBMCs, obtained from the stem cell graft. The receptors were sampled from a human donor who donated a stem cell graft to a child with Fanconi anemia. The CDR3 runs from the conserved cysteine through the conserved F or W. The D gene is left open where the match is weak. Only some rows state a clone size, as once, few, many or a class for expanded clones.

>few|TRBJ2-2|TRBV5-1|TRBD1
TGCGCCAGCAGCTTGGCGGTCGCGACAGGGGGCACCGGGGAGCTGTTTTTT
CASSLAVATGGTGELFF
>NA|TRBJ2-3|TRBV11-1|NA
TGTGCCGCGGCAGCGGGCTTACCTACAGATACGCAGTATTTT
CAAAAGLPTDTQYF
>many|TRBJ2-1|TRBV7-9|NA
TGTGCCAGCAGCTTAGAGGCAGTCTCCTACAATGAGCAGTTCTTC
CASSLEAVSYNEQFF
>few|TRBJ1-1|TRBV7-9|NA
TGTGCCAGCAGCTTTAGTACTGGGGATGATACTGAAGCTTTCTTT
CASSFSTGDDTEAFF
>few|TRBJ1-6|TRBV20-1|TRBD1
TGCAGTGCCAGGACAGGGGGGGTTGGTAATTCACCCCTCCACTTT
CSARTGGVGNSPLHF
>NA|TRBJ1-2|TRBV5-1|NA
TGCGCCAGCAGCCCGGTCACGGCTAACTATGGCTACACCTTC
CASSPVTANYGYTF
>few|TRBJ2-3|TRBV2|NA
TGTGCCAGCAGGCTGGGGGCCTACACAGATACGCAGTATTTT
CASRLGAYTDTQYF
>many|TRBJ1-1|TRBV5-1|NA
TGCGCCAGCACCGGGCTAGGCAGCTCCACTGAAGCTTTCTTT
CASTGLGSSTEAFF
>many|TRBJ2-3|TRBV7-2|NA
TGTGCCAGCAGCTTAGTGGACATGGGGACAGATACGCAGTATTTT
CASSLVDMGTDTQYF
>many|TRBJ2-1|TRBV12-3/TRBV12-4|NA
TGTGCCAGCAGTCCTTTCGCGGGGAGCTCCTACAATGAGCAGTTCTTC
CASSPFAGSSYNEQFF
>many|TRBJ2-1|TRBV5-5|NA
TGTGCCAGCAGTCGGGCAGGGGCTTCCTACAATGAGCAGTTCTTC
CASSRAGASYNEQFF
>many|TRBJ2-7|TRBV11-1|NA
TGTGCCAGCAGCCTAGACTCCCCTCAAGGGTACGAGCAGTACTTC
CASSLDSPQGYEQYF
>few|TRBJ2-1|TRBV6-2/TRBV6-3|TRBD1
TGTGCCAGCAGTACCGACAGGGAATACTCCTACAATGAGCAGTTCTTC
CASSTDREYSYNEQFF
>NA|TRBJ1-5|TRBV4-3|NA
TGCGCCAGCAGCCAAGATGGGAGGAGCAATCAGCCCCAGCATTTT
CASSQDGRSNQPQHF
>NA|TRBJ1-4|TRBV4-3|TRBD1
TGCGCCAGCAGCCAACGGAAATGGACAGGGGGCGGACCAACTAATGAAAAACTGTTTTTT
CASSQRKWTGGGPTNEKLFF
>NA|TRBJ1-1|TRBV7-2|NA
TGTGCCAGCAGCGCCACACGTACAGGGTTGGACACTGAAGCTTTCTTT
CASSATRTGLDTEAFF
>few|TRBJ1-1|TRBV5-4|NA
TGTGCCAGCAGCTTGCCCGGGTTTAAAACTGAAGCTTTCTTT
CASSLPGFKTEAFF
>few|TRBJ1-2|TRBV7-2|NA
TGTGCCAGCAGCTTAGTGCAGTATGGCTACACCTTC
CASSLVQYGYTF
>many|TRBJ2-2|TRBV18|NA
TGTGCCAGCTCACCGAACAGGGAGGTCACCGGGGAGCTGTTTTTT
CASSPNREVTGELFF
>NA|TRBJ2-1|TRBV30|NA
TGTGCCTGGAGTGTAGGGATTAGCTCCTACAATGAGCAGTTCTTC
CAWSVGISSYNEQFF
>few|TRBJ2-3|TRBV6-5|NA
TGTGCCAGCAGTTACTCAAGAAGAGATACGCAGTATTTT
CASSYSRRDTQYF
>few|TRBJ1-6|TRBV2|NA
TGTGCCAGCAGCCTCAGGGATAATTCACCCCTCCACTTT
CASSLRDNSPLHF
>NA|TRBJ2-3|TRBV28|NA
TGTGCCACACAACCCTCTTCATACACAGATACGCAGTATTTT
CATQPSSYTDTQYF
>few|TRBJ2-3|TRBV28|NA
TGTGCCAGCAGTTTTTGGGAAGATACGCAGTATTTT
CASSFWEDTQYF
>NA|TRBJ2-1|TRBV10-3|NA
TGTGCCATCAGTGAACGTGGAGGCTATGAGCAGTTCTTC
CAISERGGYEQFF
>NA|TRBJ2-3|TRBV12-3/TRBV12-4|TRBD1
TGTGCCAGCAGACTGGGACAGGGGACGACTAGCACAGATACGCAGTATTTT
CASRLGQGTTSTDTQYF
>many|TRBJ2-3|TRBV18|NA
TGTGCCAGCTCACCACAAGCTGGCACAGATACGCAGTATTTT
CASSPQAGTDTQYF
>few|TRBJ1-1|TRBV29-1|NA
TGCAGCGTCACAGGAGCTAACACTGAAGCTTTCTTT
CSVTGANTEAFF
>NA|TRBJ2-2|TRBV6-5|NA
TGTGCCAGCAGTTACTCAGGTTTCGGCGGGGAGCTGTTTTTT
CASSYSGFGGELFF
>few|TRBJ2-3|TRBV5-1|NA
TGCGCCAGCAGAGCGGAGGAACATACGCAGTATTTT
CASRAEEHTQYF
>NA|TRBJ2-7|TRBV21-1|NA
TGTGCCAGCAGCAAAGACCGGGACACCTCAGGCTACGAGCAGTACTTC
CASSKDRDTSGYEQYF
>NA|TRBJ2-3|TRBV12-5|NA
TGTGCTAGTGGTCTCACAGGGGGCGGGGGGACGCAGTATTTT
CASGLTGGGGTQYF
>few|TRBJ1-2|TRBV12-3/TRBV12-4|TRBD1
TGTGCCAGCAGGCCCCCGGGACAGAGGGGCTACACCTTC
CASRPPGQRGYTF
>NA|TRBJ1-1|TRBV14|NA
TGTGCCAGCAGCCCGTTTGTAATGAACACTGAAGCTTTCTTT
CASSPFVMNTEAFF
>few|TRBJ2-5|TRBV7-8|TRBD2
TGTGCCAGCAGCCCCGGGATAGCGGGGGGGGAGACCCAGTACTTC
CASSPGIAGGETQYF
>NA|TRBJ1-6|TRBV27|NA
TGTGCCAGCAGTTTAACGAGGGGACTTAATTCACCCCTCCACTTT
CASSLTRGLNSPLHF
>few|TRBJ2-7|TRBV27|NA
TGTGCCAGCAGTCCGCTGGGAGCCCCGCACGAGCAGTACTTC
CASSPLGAPHEQYF
>few|TRBJ2-2|TRBV6-1|TRBD2
TGTGCCAGCAGGTCGGGGGGGTCCACCGGGGAGCTGTTTTTT
CASRSGGSTGELFF
>NA|TRBJ1-1|TRBV7-2|NA
TGTGCCAGCATCTTCCAAGGTTCGACTGAAGCTTTCTTT
CASIFQGSTEAFF
>many|TRBJ2-5|TRBV20-1|TRBD2
TGCAGTGCCAGACTAGCGGGGCGCGATGGTGAGACCCAGTACTTC
CSARLAGRDGETQYF
>NA|TRBJ2-2|TRBV7-2|NA
TGTGCCAGCAGCTTAAGTTCGGCGGGCACCGGGGAGCTGTTTTTT
CASSLSSAGTGELFF
>few|TRBJ1-1|TRBV5-1|NA
TGCGCCAGCAGCTATTCTCGGGAATTGAACACTGAAGCTTTCTTT
CASSYSRELNTEAFF
>NA|TRBJ1-5|TRBV20-1|TRBD1
TGCAGTGCTAGAGAAGGGACAGCCAATCAGCCCCAGCATTTT
CSAREGTANQPQHF
>NA|TRBJ1-5|TRBV12-3/TRBV12-4|NA
TGTGCCAGCAGTTTTGCAGGGACGTCTTATAGCAATCAGCCCCAGCATTTT
CASSFAGTSYSNQPQHF
>NA|TRBJ1-1|TRBV7-9|NA
TGTGCCAGCAGCTTACCAAGACAGGCCACTGAAGCTTTCTTT
CASSLPRQATEAFF
>NA|TRBJ1-2|TRBV7-8|TRBD1
TGTGCCAGCAGCTTATTTCGGGACAGGAGAGCTAACTATGGCTACACCTTC
CASSLFRDRRANYGYTF
>many|TRBJ2-1|TRBV4-3|NA
TGCGCCAGCAGCCAAGGGTTAGAGTCCTACAATGAGCAGTTCTTC
CASSQGLESYNEQFF
>few|TRBJ1-3|TRBV2|NA
TGTGCCACCACTAGAGACAGCTCTGGAAACACCATATATTTT
CATTRDSSGNTIYF
>few|TRBJ2-2|TRBV2|TRBD2
TGTGCCAGCACTGCGCGGGGGGCCAGCACCGGGGAGCTGTTTTTT
CASTARGASTGELFF
>few|TRBJ1-2|TRBV5-6|TRBD1
TGTGCCACGCGACAGGGGAGGAACTATGGCTACACCTTC
CATRQGRNYGYTF
>NA|TRBJ2-7|TRBV15|TRBD2
TGTGCCACCAGCGGTACTAGCGGGGGACTAACCTACGAGCAGTACTTC
CATSGTSGGLTYEQYF
>few|TRBJ1-1|TRBV30|NA
TGTGCCTGGACGACGTTCCGGGCAGCGATGAACACTGAAGCTTTCTTT
CAWTTFRAAMNTEAFF
>NA|TRBJ2-3|TRBV5-1|NA
TGCGCCAGCAGCACCGGTCCTTCTGAGGGAGATACGCAGTATTTT
CASSTGPSEGDTQYF
>NA|TRBJ1-4|TRBV6-5|NA
TGTGCCAGCAGTTACGTAGGAAGAGAGGAAAAACTGTTTTTT
CASSYVGREEKLFF